This is a list of T cell receptor beta chains from one sample in a study of glioma-infiltrating T cells after dendritic cell vaccination. Sequencing was performed with immunoSEQ multiplex PCR; in TCRdb, only in-frame clones are kept and a portion is missing. The sample holds tens of thousands of clones; roughly 82% are singletons and the top ten take 2.1%. The source material was blood, sampled before dendritic cell vaccination. The source is a human donor with glioblastoma. Both conserved end residues are part of each CDR3. D genes are given only for firm matches. The listing skips clone size in some rows; elsewhere it reads once, few, many or a size class.

J gene: TRBJ2-5
V gene: TRBV6-5
D gene: .
clone size: .
CDR3 protein: CASSIRHFQETQYF
CDR3 DNA: TGTGCCAGCAGCATAAGACACTTCCAAGAGACCCAGTACTTC

J gene: TRBJ1-6
V gene: TRBV30
D gene: TRBD1
clone size: .
CDR3 protein: CAWTIPDRVNSPLHF
CDR3 DNA: TGTGCCTGGACCATCCCCGACAGGGTCAATTCACCCCTCCACTTT

J gene: TRBJ2-5
V gene: TRBV5-4
D gene: .
clone size: .
CDR3 protein: CASSLASPRQETQYF
CDR3 DNA: TGTGCCAGCAGCTTGGCCTCCCCGAGGCAAGAGACCCAGTACTTC

J gene: TRBJ2-2
V gene: TRBV21-1
D gene: .
clone size: .
CDR3 protein: CASNGKGIGELFF
CDR3 DNA: TGTGCCAGCAACGGGAAAGGCATCGGGGAGCTGTTTTTT

J gene: TRBJ2-1
V gene: TRBV5-1
D gene: TRBD1
clone size: once
CDR3 protein: CASSLLQGASNEQFF
CDR3 DNA: TGCGCCAGCAGCTTGCTACAGGGGGCATCGAATGAGCAGTTCTTC

J gene: TRBJ2-1
V gene: TRBV2
D gene: TRBD2
clone size: .
CDR3 protein: CASSEAPLAGGYNEQFF
CDR3 DNA: TGTGCCAGCAGCGAGGCCCCTCTAGCGGGGGGATACAATGAGCAGTTCTTC

J gene: TRBJ2-5
V gene: TRBV29-1
D gene: .
clone size: .
CDR3 protein: CSVVGGQTQYF
CDR3 DNA: TGCAGCGTTGTGGGGGGGCAGACCCAGTACTTC

J gene: TRBJ2-1
V gene: TRBV5-4
D gene: TRBD2
clone size: once
CDR3 protein: CASSLTSGGYNEQFF
CDR3 DNA: TGTGCCAGCAGCTTGACTAGCGGGGGGTACAATGAGCAGTTCTTC

J gene: TRBJ2-7
V gene: TRBV2
D gene: .
clone size: .
CDR3 protein: CASTESYEQYF
CDR3 DNA: TGTGCCAGCACCGAAAGCTACGAGCAGTACTTC

J gene: TRBJ1-5
V gene: TRBV6-1
D gene: .
clone size: .
CDR3 protein: CASSEAGGLGNQPQHF
CDR3 DNA: TGTGCCAGCAGTGAAGCCGGGGGGCTGGGCAATCAGCCCCAGCATTTT

J gene: TRBJ2-4
V gene: TRBV27
D gene: .
clone size: .
CDR3 protein: CASTKRDIQYF
CDR3 DNA: TGTGCCAGCACCAAGAGGGACATTCAGTACTTC

J gene: TRBJ2-1
V gene: TRBV2
D gene: .
clone size: .
CDR3 protein: CASTLEASATSYNEQFF
CDR3 DNA: TGTGCCAGCACTCTAGAGGCTAGCGCAACCTCCTACAATGAGCAGTTCTTC

J gene: TRBJ1-2
V gene: TRBV13
D gene: .
clone size: few
CDR3 protein: CASSRSEQEWGANYGYTF
CDR3 DNA: TGTGCCAGCAGCCGTAGTGAACAGGAGTGGGGGGCTAACTATGGCTACACCTTC

J gene: TRBJ1-1
V gene: TRBV30
D gene: TRBD1
clone size: .
CDR3 protein: CAWSVPNRGTEAFF
CDR3 DNA: TGTGCCTGGAGTGTACCGAACAGGGGCACTGAAGCTTTCTTT

J gene: TRBJ2-3
V gene: TRBV10-1
D gene: TRBD2
clone size: .
CDR3 protein: CASSESGLAGGTDTQYF
CDR3 DNA: TGCGCCAGCAGTGAGTCGGGACTAGCGGGAGGCACAGATACGCAGTATTTT

J gene: TRBJ2-3
V gene: TRBV15
D gene: TRBD2
clone size: .
CDR3 protein: CATSRGTSGITDTQYF
CDR3 DNA: TGTGCCACCAGCAGGGGGACTAGCGGGATAACAGATACGCAGTATTTT

J gene: TRBJ1-1
V gene: TRBV2
D gene: .
clone size: few
CDR3 protein: CASSASLIGDTEAFF
CDR3 DNA: TGTGCCAGCAGCGCATCACTAATCGGTGACACTGAAGCTTTCTTT

J gene: TRBJ1-1
V gene: TRBV27
D gene: .
clone size: .
CDR3 protein: CASSFHSRTEAFF
CDR3 DNA: TGTGCCAGCAGTTTCCACAGTAGGACAGAAGCTTTCTTT

J gene: TRBJ2-1
V gene: TRBV27
D gene: .
clone size: few
CDR3 protein: CASSLSRGNEQFF
CDR3 DNA: TGTGCCAGCAGTTTATCAAGGGGAAACGAGCAGTTCTTC

J gene: TRBJ1-3
V gene: TRBV11-3
D gene: .
clone size: once
CDR3 protein: CASSLIGGNTIYF
CDR3 DNA: TGTGCCAGCAGCTTAATCGGGGGAAACACCATATATTTT

J gene: TRBJ1-1
V gene: TRBV6-1
D gene: .
clone size: .
CDR3 protein: CASSGWTTGNTEAFF
CDR3 DNA: TGTGCCAGCAGTGGCTGGACCACAGGGAACACTGAAGCTTTCTTT

J gene: TRBJ2-5
V gene: TRBV5-1
D gene: .
clone size: .
CDR3 protein: CASSLRPGGETQYF
CDR3 DNA: TGCGCCAGCAGCTTACGACCGGGTGGGGAGACCCAGTACTTC

J gene: TRBJ1-3
V gene: TRBV7-2
D gene: .
clone size: .
CDR3 protein: CASSLGGFKGNTIYF
CDR3 DNA: TGTGCCAGCAGCTTAGGAGGGTTTAAGGGAAACACCATATATTTT

J gene: TRBJ2-1
V gene: TRBV5-1
D gene: TRBD2
clone size: .
CDR3 protein: CASSLEAGLTWGNEQFF
CDR3 DNA: TGCGCCAGCAGCTTGGAAGCGGGACTAACGTGGGGCAATGAGCAGTTCTTC

J gene: TRBJ2-2
V gene: TRBV4-2
D gene: .
clone size: .
CDR3 protein: CASSQDRETTNTGELFF
CDR3 DNA: TGTGCCAGCAGCCAAGATAGAGAGACTACCAACACCGGGGAGCTGTTTTTT

J gene: TRBJ2-5
V gene: TRBV27
D gene: TRBD2
clone size: once
CDR3 protein: CASSSMTSGFQETRYF
CDR3 DNA: TGTGCCAGCAGTTCGATGACTAGCGGCTTCCAAGAGACCCGGTACTTC

J gene: TRBJ1-5
V gene: TRBV19
D gene: TRBD1
clone size: .
CDR3 protein: CASSLTTGGQPQHF
CDR3 DNA: TGTGCCAGTAGTTTGACAACAGGGGGACAGCCCCAGCATTTT

J gene: TRBJ1-5
V gene: TRBV5-1
D gene: TRBD1
clone size: .
CDR3 protein: CASSLGTGNQPQHF
CDR3 DNA: TGCGCCAGCAGCTTGGGGACAGGGAATCAGCCCCAGCATTTT

J gene: TRBJ1-1
V gene: TRBV14
D gene: .
clone size: .
CDR3 protein: CASSQDQNTEAFF
CDR3 DNA: TGTGCCAGCAGCCAAGACCAGAACACTGAAGCTTTCTTT

J gene: TRBJ1-6
V gene: TRBV6-5
D gene: TRBD1
clone size: .
CDR3 protein: CASSYGGTGGNSPLHF
CDR3 DNA: TGTGCCAGCAGTTACGGCGGGACAGGGGGCAATTCACCCCTCCACTTT

J gene: TRBJ1-1
V gene: TRBV29-1
D gene: TRBD1
clone size: .
CDR3 protein: CSFRTGSMGAEAFF
CDR3 DNA: TGCAGCTTCCGGACAGGGAGTATGGGCGCTGAAGCTTTCTTT

J gene: TRBJ2-3
V gene: TRBV6-5
D gene: .
clone size: .
CDR3 protein: CASSFAGIRADTQYF
CDR3 DNA: TGTGCCAGCAGTTTCGCCGGGATTAGAGCAGATACGCAGTATTTT

J gene: TRBJ1-6
V gene: TRBV7-9
D gene: .
clone size: .
CDR3 protein: CASSRLTGSQMSPLHF
CDR3 DNA: TGTGCCAGCAGCCGGCTTACAGGATCTCAAATGTCACCCCTCCACTTT

J gene: TRBJ1-5
V gene: TRBV7-6
D gene: TRBD1
clone size: .
CDR3 protein: CASSLGSGTGGLRNQPQHF
CDR3 DNA: TGTGCCAGCAGCTTAGGATCGGGGACAGGGGGATTAAGGAATCAGCCCCAGCATTTT

J gene: TRBJ1-5
V gene: TRBV7-2
D gene: .
clone size: .
CDR3 protein: CASNPSGSEPQHF
CDR3 DNA: TGTGCCAGCAACCCCTCGGGGTCAGAACCCCAGCATTTT

J gene: TRBJ1-6
V gene: TRBV4-1
D gene: .
clone size: .
CDR3 protein: CASSQEDSTRSPLHF
CDR3 DNA: TGCGCCAGCAGCCAAGAAGACTCAACCCGGTCACCCCTCCACTTT

J gene: TRBJ2-3
V gene: TRBV7-2
D gene: .
clone size: .
CDR3 protein: CASSRGGGGGTDTQYF
CDR3 DNA: TGTGCCAGCAGCCGTGGAGGGGGGGGCGGCACAGATACGCAGTATTTT

J gene: TRBJ2-7
V gene: TRBV10-3
D gene: TRBD1
clone size: .
CDR3 protein: CAISSGQAITYEQYF
CDR3 DNA: TGTGCCATCAGCTCCGGACAGGCGATCACCTACGAGCAGTACTTC

J gene: TRBJ1-2
V gene: TRBV6-5
D gene: .
clone size: .
CDR3 protein: CASSYLTGVYGYTF
CDR3 DNA: TGTGCCAGCAGTTACTTGACAGGAGTATATGGCTACACCTTC

J gene: TRBJ1-3
V gene: TRBV5-6
D gene: .
clone size: .
CDR3 protein: CASSLTLTGYHSGNTIYF
CDR3 DNA: TGTGCCAGCAGCCTTACCTTGACAGGTTACCACTCTGGAAACACCATATATTTT

J gene: TRBJ2-2
V gene: TRBV5-1
D gene: .
clone size: .
CDR3 protein: CASRPQGTGELFF
CDR3 DNA: TGCGCCAGCCGCCCTCAGGGGACCGGGGAGCTGTTTTTT

J gene: TRBJ1-3
V gene: TRBV5-4
D gene: TRBD1
clone size: few
CDR3 protein: CASSLGFAGGGNTIYF
CDR3 DNA: TGTGCCAGCAGCTTGGGGTTCGCAGGGGGCGGAAACACCATATATTTT

J gene: TRBJ2-1
V gene: TRBV9
D gene: .
clone size: .
CDR3 protein: CASSVATGQPSYNEQFF
CDR3 DNA: TGTGCCAGCAGCGTAGCTACTGGACAGCCATCCTACAATGAGCAGTTCTTC

J gene: TRBJ2-1
V gene: TRBV5-1
D gene: TRBD2
clone size: .
CDR3 protein: CASMWTSASNEQFF
CDR3 DNA: TGCGCCAGCATGTGGACTAGCGCCTCCAATGAGCAGTTCTTC

J gene: TRBJ2-1
V gene: TRBV13
D gene: TRBD2
clone size: .
CDR3 protein: CASSTQSRGGVGNEQFF
CDR3 DNA: TGTGCCAGTAGCACCCAGAGTCGGGGGGGCGTCGGGAATGAGCAGTTCTTC

J gene: TRBJ2-1
V gene: TRBV5-1
D gene: TRBD1
clone size: .
CDR3 protein: CASSPGTGTYNEQFF
CDR3 DNA: TGCGCCAGCAGTCCCGGGACAGGGACCTACAATGAGCAGTTCTTC

J gene: TRBJ2-2
V gene: TRBV7-2
D gene: TRBD2
clone size: .
CDR3 protein: CASSLEGLASGELFF
CDR3 DNA: TGTGCCAGCAGCTTAGAAGGACTAGCGTCCGGGGAGCTGTTTTTT

J gene: TRBJ2-3
V gene: TRBV14
D gene: TRBD1
clone size: .
CDR3 protein: CASSPTRKGATDTQYF
CDR3 DNA: TGTGCCAGCAGCCCGACCCGAAAGGGGGCCACAGATACGCAGTATTTT